This TCR beta chain is drawn from a study of control samples from healthy donors and cancer patients. Data came from immunoSEQ multiplex PCR; TCRdb stores just in-frame clones and leaves some out. In the table there are 45,000 or so clones, around 93% of which are singletons. Germline V gene data show CDR1 as DFQATT and CDR2 as SNEGSKA (reference sequence). The CDR3 length is 11 residues. The V and J ends lost 0 bases and 10 bases respectively, with 9 bases between them. The chain uses TRBV20-1 and TRBJ1-2; D is unresolved. Sequencing was done on a sample of PBMCs. The receptor comes from a woman aged 40 to 55 with head and neck cancer. This chain's CDR3 is CSARDEEYYTF. The DNA for the CDR3 is TGCAGTGCTAGAGATGAGGAATACTACACCTTC.